This T cell receptor beta chain was recorded in a study of blood T cell repertoires in COVID-19. Study in general: Spain, Italy and the United States supplied samples that represented acute and convalescent COVID-19. PBMCs, B-cell-depleted T cells, or T cells provided the cDNA or gDNA that made up the material.

There are 17 residues in the CDR3. V was pared by 0 bases and J by 1 base, with 4 bases of the junction left unmatched. CDR1 is SEHNR and CDR2 is FQNEAQ in the germline V gene (reference sequence). Generated by immunoSEQ multiplex PCR, the TCRdb table keeps only in-frame clones and is missing some. The sample carries over 55,000 clones, around 80% recorded once. V gene TRBV7-9 combines with J gene TRBJ2-4; 9 bases match TRBD1. The sequence was obtained from a man aged 50-60 years with active COVID-19. The sample was peripheral blood. DNA of the CDR3: TGTGCCAGCAGCTTAGCACAGGGGGCTCTGGCCAAAAACATTCAGTACTTC. Its translation: CASSLAQGALAKNIQYF.